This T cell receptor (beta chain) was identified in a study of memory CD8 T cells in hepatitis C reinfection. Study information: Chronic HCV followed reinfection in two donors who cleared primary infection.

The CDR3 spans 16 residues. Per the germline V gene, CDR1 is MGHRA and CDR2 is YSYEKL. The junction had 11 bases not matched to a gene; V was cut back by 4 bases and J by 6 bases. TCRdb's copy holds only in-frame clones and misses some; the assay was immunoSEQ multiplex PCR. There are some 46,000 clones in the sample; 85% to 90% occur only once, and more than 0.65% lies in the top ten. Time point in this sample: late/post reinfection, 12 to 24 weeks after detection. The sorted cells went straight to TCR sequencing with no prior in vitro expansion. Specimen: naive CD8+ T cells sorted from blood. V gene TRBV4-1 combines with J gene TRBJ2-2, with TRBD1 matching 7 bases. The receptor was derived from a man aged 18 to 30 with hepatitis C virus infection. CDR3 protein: CASSPSGGILSGELFF. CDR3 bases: TGCGCCAGCAGCCCATCAGGGGGTATCCTTTCCGGGGAGCTGTTTTTT.